The 14 T cell receptor beta chains presented below share a single source sample, sequenced in a study of OX40 agonist ivuxolimab in advanced cancers. Sequencing was performed with immunoSEQ multiplex PCR; in TCRdb, only in-frame clones are kept and a portion is missing. The sample has about 53,000 clones, 85% to 90% seen once. Specimen: CD4+ or CD8+ T cells sorted from blood, collected in a trial of the OX40 agonist ivuxolimab. Receptors were obtained from an adult with an advanced solid tumor such as melanoma, head and neck, liver or kidney cancer.

The chain links TRBV10-2 to TRBJ2-7; D unclear. This CDR3 region has 13 residues. V shed 2 bases and J shed 3 bases, with 8 bases lying between them. Germline assignment: CDR1 WSHSY and CDR2 SAAADI. CDR3 protein: CASSEVGNYEQYF. Here the CDR3 DNA reads TGCGCCAGCAGTGAGGTGGGGAACTACGAGCAGTACTTC.

Remarks on this clone: Its ends do not fully match the called genes, so a read error is possible. The chain carries TRBV7-7 and TRBJ2-5; 15 bases agree with TRBD2. Germline-derived CDR1 and CDR2 are SSHAT and FNYEAQ (reference sequence). This CDR3 contains 17 residues. Written as DNA, the CDR3 is TGTGCTAGCAGCTCGGGACTAGCGGGGGGCAACCAAGAGACCCAGTACTTC. Translation: CASSSGLAGGNQETQYF.

The genes are TRBV29-1 and TRBJ1-2; D gene unclear. Trimming shortened V by 1 base and J by 5 bases, and 11 bases separated the two germline ends. The CDR3 loop spans 13 amino acids. Germline V gene sequence: CDR1 SQVTM, CDR2 ANQGSEA. The CDR3 loop reads CSVEGHGEYGYTF. As DNA, the CDR3 is TGCAGCGTTGAAGGCCACGGAGAATATGGCTACACCTTC.

This chain joins TRBV6-1 and TRBJ1-5; TRBD1 agrees at 11 bases. After removal of 6 bases from V and 6 bases from J, the junction contained 4 bases not matched to a gene. The CDR3 contains 14 residues. Germline CDR1 is MNHNS and CDR2 is SASEGT. The CDR3 region is CASSGTGGAQPQHF. The CDR3 coding sequence is TGTGCCAGCAGCGGGACAGGGGGTGCTCAGCCCCAGCATTTT.

This sequence joins TRBV7-9 and TRBJ2-1; D unresolved. This CDR3 comprises 14 residues. Trimming removed 5 bases at V and 3 bases at J, with 11 bases between. The germline V gene encodes CDR1 SEHNR and CDR2 FQNEAQ (reference sequence). Here the CDR3 reads CASSPTAIYNEQFF. The CDR3 DNA reads as TGTGCCAGCAGCCCGACGGCCATCTACAATGAGCAGTTCTTC.

This clone was seen more than once but under ten times. V is TRBV2 and J is TRBJ2-2, with TRBD2 matching over 10 bases. Germline CDR1 SNHLY, CDR2 FYNNEI. J gave up 7 bases and V 4 bases, and 6 bases lay outside the gene matches. CDR3 size: 15 residues. The CDR3 here is CASSVSGRAIGELFF. The CDR3 DNA reads TGTGCCAGCAGTGTCAGCGGGAGGGCCATCGGGGAGCTGTTTTTT.

This sequence joins TRBV6-5 and TRBJ1-1, with a weak D call TRBD1 (5 bases). Between the trimmed V and J ends, which lost 10 bases and 1 base, there was a span of 16 bases. Germline V gives CDR1 MNHEY, CDR2 SVGAGI. The CDR3 sequence is 14 residues long. The CDR3 bases are TGTGCCATCAAACCGGGGGAAAGGAACACTGAAGCTTTCTTT. It yields the protein CAIKPGERNTEAFF.

The chain is built from TRBV5-6 and TRBJ2-5; 7 bases are shared with TRBD2. The V and J ends lost 3 bases and 4 bases, in that order; junction bases with no gene match: 9. CDR3 size: 15 residues. Per germline, CDR1 SGHDT and CDR2 YYEEEE. The CDR3 reads CASSSYTTSRETQYF. DNA of the CDR3: TGTGCCAGCAGCTCCTACACGACTAGCAGAGAGACCCAGTACTTC.

The CDR3 nucleotides read TGTGCCAGCACCACAAGAGGCGGGGCCAACGTCCTGACTTTC. Amino acid sequence: CASTTRGGANVLTF. The V gene is TRBV11-2, the J gene TRBJ2-6; D not resolved. From germline, CDR1 is SGHAT and CDR2 FQNNGV. The CDR3 runs to 14 residues. The V end was cut by 7 bases, the J end by 4 bases, with 11 bases between.

This chain links TRBV28 with TRBJ1-2; 10 nucleotides agree with TRBD1. J was trimmed by 3 bases and V by 7 bases; bases with no gene match: 5. The germline V gene encodes CDR1 MDHEN and CDR2 SYDVKM. This CDR3 contains 14 residues. This CDR3 reads CASTGTGVDYGYTF. The CDR3 nucleotides are TGTGCCAGCACCGGGACAGGGGTGGACTATGGCTACACCTTC.

The chain is built from TRBV7-9 and TRBJ1-5, with no clear D. CDR1 and CDR2 from the germline V gene are SEHNR and FQNEAQ (reference sequence). V shed 4 bases and J shed 5 bases, with 6 bases lying between them. The CDR3 contains 12 residues. The CDR3 protein is CASSYSDQPQHF. The CDR3 coding sequence is TGTGCCAGCAGCTACAGTGATCAGCCCCAGCATTTT.

The chain has TRBV18 and TRBJ1-1; TRBD1 might be the D (6 bases). With 5 bases removed from V and 3 bases from J, the gap between germline ends came to 13 bases. The CDR3 runs to 14 residues. CDR1 is KGHSH and CDR2 is LQKENI in the germline V gene. CDR3 residues: CASSTGILDTEAFF. CDR3 nucleotide sequence: TGTGCCAGCTCAACAGGGATTTTGGACACTGAAGCTTTCTTT.

The genes are TRBV5-4 and TRBJ1-1; tentatively, D is TRBD1 (6 bases). This CDR3 is 15 amino acids long. Germline V CDR1 and CDR2: SGHNT, YYREEE (reference sequence). Trimming took off 6 bases at V and 3 bases at J, with 18 bases between the two ends. In DNA form, the CDR3 reads TGTGCCAGCAAATCGGGGGGGACAAGGGACACTGAAGCTTTCTTT. This gives the protein CASKSGGTRDTEAFF.

The V call is TRBV4-3, the J call TRBJ1-2, with TRBD1 matching over 7 bases. The V gene end was trimmed by 0 bases and the J gene end by 3 bases; junction bases not matched to a gene: 7. Germline loops: CDR1 LGHNA, CDR2 YSLEER. The CDR3 has 16 amino acids. The CDR3 region is CASSQDLQGPDYGYTF. As DNA, the CDR3 is TGCGCCAGCAGCCAAGACTTACAGGGGCCGGACTATGGCTACACCTTC.